Listed below are T cell receptor beta chains from one sample, sequenced in a study of blood T cell repertoires in COVID-19. Only in-frame clones appear in the TCRdb table, and some are missing; sequencing was by immunoSEQ multiplex PCR. This sample has about half a million clones, with around nine tenths found just once. Sequenced input: PBMCs or T cells enriched from blood (not recorded which). Every receptor here comes from a woman in her sixties or seventies who had recovered from COVID-19. Both conserved end residues are part of each CDR3. A D gene is named only where the DNA matches it firmly. Size values are once, few and many counts, or a class for expanded clones, and some rows have none.

j_call: TRBJ1-2; d_call: NA; v_call: TRBV6-6; clone_size: NA; cdr3_nt: TGTGCCAGCCGTGACAGCTCTTATTATGGCTACACCTTC; cdr3_aa: CASRDSSYYGYTF
j_call: TRBJ1-5; d_call: NA; v_call: TRBV6-1; clone_size: NA; cdr3_nt: TGTGCCAGCAGTGAACCCAGGGGTGGGAGCAATCAGCCCCAGCATTTT; cdr3_aa: CASSEPRGGSNQPQHF
j_call: TRBJ1-2; d_call: TRBD1; v_call: TRBV5-4; clone_size: NA; cdr3_nt: TGTGCCAGCAGGAGATCGGACAGGATTAACTATGGCTACACCTTC; cdr3_aa: CASRRSDRINYGYTF
j_call: TRBJ1-1; d_call: NA; v_call: TRBV7-2; clone_size: NA; cdr3_nt: TGTGCCAGCAGCACTCAAGGAGGTACTGAAGCTTTCTTT; cdr3_aa: CASSTQGGTEAFF
j_call: TRBJ1-3; d_call: TRBD1; v_call: TRBV6-5; clone_size: NA; cdr3_nt: TGTGCCAGCAGGAGACAGGGTGGGTCTGGAAACACCATATATTTT; cdr3_aa: CASRRQGGSGNTIYF
j_call: TRBJ2-7; d_call: TRBD1; v_call: TRBV18; clone_size: few; cdr3_nt: TGTGCCAGCTCCCAGGGACAGGGCTCCTACGAGCAGTACTTC; cdr3_aa: CASSQGQGSYEQYF
j_call: TRBJ2-5; d_call: TRBD2; v_call: TRBV5-1; clone_size: NA; cdr3_nt: TGCGCCAGCAGTCGGGACTACGAAGAGACCCAGTACTTC; cdr3_aa: CASSRDYEETQYF
j_call: TRBJ2-3; d_call: TRBD2; v_call: TRBV18; clone_size: NA; cdr3_nt: TGTGCCAGCTCACCGGGACTAGCGTCAGATACGCAGTATTTT; cdr3_aa: CASSPGLASDTQYF
j_call: TRBJ2-5; d_call: NA; v_call: TRBV2; clone_size: NA; cdr3_nt: TGTGCCAGCAGTGAGAATCAGGGGTGGAGAGAGACCCAGTACTTC; cdr3_aa: CASSENQGWRETQYF
j_call: TRBJ1-1; d_call: TRBD1; v_call: TRBV6-5; clone_size: NA; cdr3_nt: TGTGCCAGCAGTTACCTGGGGACAGTGAACACTGAAGCTTTCTTT; cdr3_aa: CASSYLGTVNTEAFF
j_call: TRBJ1-6; d_call: NA; v_call: TRBV3-1/TRBV3-2; clone_size: NA; cdr3_nt: TGTGCCAGCAGCCAAGGTCAACTCCTCTATAATTCACCCCTCCACTTT; cdr3_aa: CASSQGQLLYNSPLHF
j_call: TRBJ2-2; d_call: NA; v_call: TRBV11-3; clone_size: NA; cdr3_nt: TGTGCCAGCAGCTCGACCGGTATCGGGGTTGACGGGGAGCTGTTTTTT; cdr3_aa: CASSSTGIGVDGELFF
j_call: TRBJ1-1; d_call: NA; v_call: TRBV18; clone_size: NA; cdr3_nt: TGTGCCAGCGCCCCTAACCAGGGAATTGGAACTGAAGCTTTCTTT; cdr3_aa: CASAPNQGIGTEAFF
j_call: TRBJ1-1; d_call: NA; v_call: TRBV25-1; clone_size: once; cdr3_nt: TGTGCCAGCAGTGATCCCGGGACAAGTCTCGAAGCTTTCTTT; cdr3_aa: CASSDPGTSLEAFF
j_call: TRBJ1-2; d_call: NA; v_call: TRBV7-2; clone_size: NA; cdr3_nt: TGTGCCAGCAGCCGGGCCGGGACTCACAGCCTCTATGGCTACACCTTC; cdr3_aa: CASSRAGTHSLYGYTF
j_call: TRBJ1-4; d_call: NA; v_call: TRBV5-1; clone_size: NA; cdr3_nt: TGCGCCAGCAGCTTGGGCAGGGCAACTAATGAAAAACTGTTTTTT; cdr3_aa: CASSLGRATNEKLFF
j_call: TRBJ2-3; d_call: TRBD2; v_call: TRBV7-2; clone_size: NA; cdr3_nt: TGTGCCAGCAGCTTAGGTCGGACTAGGAAGCAGTATTTT; cdr3_aa: CASSLGRTRKQYF
j_call: TRBJ1-1; d_call: TRBD1; v_call: TRBV29-1; clone_size: NA; cdr3_nt: TGCAGCGTGAGTCCCGGGACAGGGAACACTGAAGCTTTCTTT; cdr3_aa: CSVSPGTGNTEAFF
j_call: TRBJ2-3; d_call: NA; v_call: TRBV9; clone_size: NA; cdr3_nt: TGTGCCAGCAGCGTAGGGCCGGGGGGCGAGGCAGATACGCAGTATTTT; cdr3_aa: CASSVGPGGEADTQYF
j_call: TRBJ2-3; d_call: NA; v_call: TRBV5-8; clone_size: NA; cdr3_nt: TGTGCCAGCCCCTCGAGGCTAGGGAGACCTACCACAGATACGCAGTATTTT; cdr3_aa: CASPSRLGRPTTDTQYF
j_call: TRBJ1-3; d_call: TRBD1; v_call: TRBV11-2; clone_size: NA; cdr3_nt: TGTGCCAGCAGCATACTCTTCGGACAGGATCGAAACACCATATATTTT; cdr3_aa: CASSILFGQDRNTIYF
j_call: TRBJ2-1; d_call: NA; v_call: TRBV9; clone_size: NA; cdr3_nt: TGTGCCAGCAGCCCGAAGACAGATCCTTACAATGAGCAGTTCTTC; cdr3_aa: CASSPKTDPYNEQFF
j_call: TRBJ2-2; d_call: NA; v_call: TRBV21-1; clone_size: NA; cdr3_nt: TGTGCCAGTTTAGTAGCGACGGGGTACACCGGGGAGCTGTTTTTT; cdr3_aa: CASLVATGYTGELFF
j_call: TRBJ2-3; d_call: NA; v_call: TRBV3-1/TRBV3-2; clone_size: NA; cdr3_nt: TGTGCCAGCAGCCAAGCAATCTCGGGACAGCAGTATTTT; cdr3_aa: CASSQAISGQQYF
j_call: TRBJ1-2; d_call: NA; v_call: TRBV6-1; clone_size: NA; cdr3_nt: TGTGCCAGCAGTGAAGGTCTAGACCGAGGCACCTTC; cdr3_aa: CASSEGLDRGTF
j_call: TRBJ2-1; d_call: NA; v_call: TRBV11-2; clone_size: NA; cdr3_nt: TGTGCCAGCAGCCAGAGGCAGGGCTCCTACAATGAGCAGTTCTTC; cdr3_aa: CASSQRQGSYNEQFF
j_call: TRBJ1-1; d_call: NA; v_call: TRBV5-1; clone_size: NA; cdr3_nt: TGCGCCAGCAGCCTCCAGTATTCGGGGAACACTGAAGCTTTCTTT; cdr3_aa: CASSLQYSGNTEAFF
j_call: TRBJ2-5; d_call: TRBD1; v_call: TRBV10-3; clone_size: NA; cdr3_nt: TGTGCCATCATTAGACAGGGGGAAACCCAGTACTTC; cdr3_aa: CAIIRQGETQYF
j_call: TRBJ2-5; d_call: NA; v_call: TRBV24-1; clone_size: NA; cdr3_nt: TGTGCCACCAGTGACGCTGGGACAACTAGAGAGACCCAGTACTTC; cdr3_aa: CATSDAGTTRETQYF
j_call: TRBJ2-1; d_call: TRBD2; v_call: TRBV6-2/TRBV6-3; clone_size: NA; cdr3_nt: TGTGCCAGCAGTTGGCCCGGGGGGGCCTACAATGAGCAGTTCTTC; cdr3_aa: CASSWPGGAYNEQFF
j_call: TRBJ2-1; d_call: TRBD2; v_call: TRBV4-1; clone_size: once; cdr3_nt: TGCGCCAGCAGCCCGTTAGCGGGCGCCCTTTACAATGAGCAGTTCTTC; cdr3_aa: CASSPLAGALYNEQFF
j_call: TRBJ1-1; d_call: NA; v_call: TRBV3-1/TRBV3-2; clone_size: NA; cdr3_nt: TGTGCCAGCAGCCGACTTGACGGAACTGAAGCTTTCTTT; cdr3_aa: CASSRLDGTEAFF
j_call: TRBJ1-5; d_call: TRBD1; v_call: TRBV6-1; clone_size: once; cdr3_nt: TGTGCCAGCAGTGAAATTGGACAGGGTGGTCGGTCGTGGAGCAATCAGCCCCAGCATTTT; cdr3_aa: CASSEIGQGGRSWSNQPQHF
j_call: TRBJ2-1; d_call: NA; v_call: TRBV24-1; clone_size: NA; cdr3_nt: TGTGCCACCAGTGATGGAGGGTTTAGGAATGAGCAGTTCTTC; cdr3_aa: CATSDGGFRNEQFF
j_call: TRBJ1-5; d_call: TRBD1; v_call: TRBV18; clone_size: NA; cdr3_nt: TGTGCCAGCTCACCGGGGACAGGGAATCAGCCCCAGCATTTT; cdr3_aa: CASSPGTGNQPQHF
j_call: TRBJ1-6; d_call: TRBD1; v_call: TRBV5-5; clone_size: NA; cdr3_nt: TGTGCCAGCAGACAGGGGGAACCCTATAATTCACCCCTCCACTTT; cdr3_aa: CASRQGEPYNSPLHF
j_call: TRBJ2-3; d_call: NA; v_call: TRBV5-6; clone_size: few; cdr3_nt: TGTGCCAGCAGCAGCCCAACAGGTCCCAATACGCAGTATTTT; cdr3_aa: CASSSPTGPNTQYF
j_call: TRBJ1-5; d_call: TRBD1; v_call: TRBV2; clone_size: few; cdr3_nt: TGTGCCAGCAGTGGACAGGGAATAATTGGCAATCAGCCCCAGCATTTT; cdr3_aa: CASSGQGIIGNQPQHF
j_call: TRBJ2-3; d_call: NA; v_call: TRBV2; clone_size: NA; cdr3_nt: TGTGCCAGCAGTCTCCCGCGGGGGCCCTTCACAGATACGCAGTATTTT; cdr3_aa: CASSLPRGPFTDTQYF
j_call: TRBJ1-2; d_call: TRBD1; v_call: TRBV25-1; clone_size: NA; cdr3_nt: TGTGCCAGCAGTGCTAGGACAGGGTCATTGGTAAATGGCTACACCTTC; cdr3_aa: CASSARTGSLVNGYTF
j_call: TRBJ2-5; d_call: NA; v_call: TRBV3-1/TRBV3-2; clone_size: NA; cdr3_nt: TGTGCCAGCAGCCAAGAGGGGGCCAGGCGGAAAGAGACCCAGTACTTC; cdr3_aa: CASSQEGARRKETQYF
j_call: TRBJ2-2; d_call: TRBD2; v_call: TRBV24-1; clone_size: NA; cdr3_nt: TGTGCCACCAGTGATGAGCCAGCAGCGGGAGCGGGGAACACCGGGGAGCTGTTTTTT; cdr3_aa: CATSDEPAAGAGNTGELFF
j_call: TRBJ1-6; d_call: TRBD1; v_call: TRBV6-1; clone_size: NA; cdr3_nt: TGTGCCAGCAGTGCCGGACAGGCCGTCTCCTATAATTCACCCCTCCACTTT; cdr3_aa: CASSAGQAVSYNSPLHF
j_call: TRBJ2-1; d_call: TRBD1; v_call: TRBV7-9; clone_size: once; cdr3_nt: TGTGCCAGCAGTTACAGGGGCAATGAGCAGTTCTTC; cdr3_aa: CASSYRGNEQFF
j_call: TRBJ2-2; d_call: TRBD1; v_call: TRBV4-2; clone_size: NA; cdr3_nt: TGTGCCAGCAGCCAAGAGGGGGACAGGGTAAACACCGGGGAGCTGTTTTTT; cdr3_aa: CASSQEGDRVNTGELFF
j_call: TRBJ1-2; d_call: NA; v_call: TRBV5-4; clone_size: NA; cdr3_nt: TGTGCCAGCAGCCACCCGGGGGAGGGGTATGGCTACACCTTC; cdr3_aa: CASSHPGEGYGYTF
j_call: TRBJ1-2; d_call: TRBD1; v_call: TRBV6-5; clone_size: NA; cdr3_nt: TGTGCCAGCAGGGACAGGGGGCGCGGCTATGGCTACACCTTC; cdr3_aa: CASRDRGRGYGYTF
j_call: TRBJ1-4; d_call: TRBD1; v_call: TRBV5-1; clone_size: NA; cdr3_nt: TGCGCCAGCCATCAGGGGGGAACTAATGAAAAACTGTTTTTT; cdr3_aa: CASHQGGTNEKLFF
j_call: TRBJ1-2; d_call: NA; v_call: TRBV5-1; clone_size: NA; cdr3_nt: TGCGCCAGCGGGGTACAGGGAAACTATGGCTACACCTTC; cdr3_aa: CASGVQGNYGYTF
j_call: TRBJ2-1; d_call: NA; v_call: TRBV4-2; clone_size: once; cdr3_nt: TGTGCCAGCAGCCAAGAACTAGCCCTTGAGCAGTTCTTC; cdr3_aa: CASSQELALEQFF
j_call: TRBJ1-6; d_call: TRBD1; v_call: TRBV6-5; clone_size: NA; cdr3_nt: TGTGCCAGCGGGACAGCGAATTCACCCCTCCACTTT; cdr3_aa: CASGTANSPLHF
j_call: TRBJ2-1; d_call: TRBD2; v_call: TRBV13; clone_size: once; cdr3_nt: TGTGCCAGCAGCTCTCCTAGCGGGGGGACCAATGAGCAGTTCTTC; cdr3_aa: CASSSPSGGTNEQFF
j_call: TRBJ2-7; d_call: TRBD2; v_call: TRBV5-8; clone_size: NA; cdr3_nt: TGTGCCAGCAGCCCGAGGACTAGCGCCCACGAGCAGTACTTC; cdr3_aa: CASSPRTSAHEQYF